This T cell receptor beta chain was captured in a study of blood T cell repertoires in COVID-19. Germline V CDR1 and CDR2: MRHNA, SNTAGT. There are 14 residues in the CDR3. V was clipped by 0 bases and J by 9 bases; unmatched bases: 5. Clones were read by immunoSEQ multiplex PCR, and TCRdb kept only the in-frame ones, dropping some. The sample shows roughly 250,000 clones, approximately 79% of them seen only once. The count of this clone is one. The sequence came from a woman of 80 years or more with active or convalescent COVID-19. The source material was peripheral blood. The rearrangement links TRBV6-4 to TRBJ2-7; 10 nucleotides match TRBD2. CDR3 protein: CASSDSSAGGRQYF. CDR3 nucleotide sequence: TGTGCCAGCAGTGACTCGTCAGCGGGAGGGAGGCAGTACTTC.